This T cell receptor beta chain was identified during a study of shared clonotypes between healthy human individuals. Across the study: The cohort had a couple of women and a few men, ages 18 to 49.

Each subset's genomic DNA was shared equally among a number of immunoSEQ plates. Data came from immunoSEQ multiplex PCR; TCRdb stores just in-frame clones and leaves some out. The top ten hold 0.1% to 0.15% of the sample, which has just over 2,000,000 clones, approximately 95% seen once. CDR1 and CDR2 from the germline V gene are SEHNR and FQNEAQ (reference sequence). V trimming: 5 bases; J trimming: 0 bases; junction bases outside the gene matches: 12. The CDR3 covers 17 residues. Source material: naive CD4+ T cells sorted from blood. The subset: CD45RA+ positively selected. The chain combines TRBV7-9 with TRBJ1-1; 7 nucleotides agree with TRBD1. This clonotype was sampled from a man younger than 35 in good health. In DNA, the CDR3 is TGTGCCAGCAGCCGGTTGACAGGGTTGACTCTGAACACTGAAGCTTTCTTT. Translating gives CASSRLTGLTLNTEAFF.